This record concerns one T cell receptor (beta chain) sequence. Its antigen is unknown. The data stem from a study of T cells in localized non-small cell lung cancer. Study-wide results and caveats: The greatest T cell clonality was found in uninvolved adjacent lung (higher than in tumor). Because only a single region of the tumor was sequenced, heterogeneity remains possible. A median of roughly 55 of the top 100 tumor clones appeared in adjacent lung, which was paired and uninvolved.

The CDR3 sequence is 14 residues long. V lost 2 bases and J 0 bases, leaving 7 bases between the germline ends. The germline gives CDR1 SGHTA, CDR2 FQGNSA. Clones were sequenced by immunoSEQ multiplex PCR, and TCRdb holds only the in-frame ones, with some missing. The sample has approximately 43,000 clones, about 90% seen once. The sample in question was peripheral blood, obtained before any cancer treatment. The chain combines TRBV7-2 with TRBJ1-2; possible D gene TRBD1, 5 bases. The receptor was isolated from a female donor of 60 years or more with stage I squamous cell lung carcinoma. In DNA, the CDR3 is TGTGCCAGCAGCTTACTGGGGGCTAACTATGGCTACACCTTC. This encodes CASSLLGANYGYTF.